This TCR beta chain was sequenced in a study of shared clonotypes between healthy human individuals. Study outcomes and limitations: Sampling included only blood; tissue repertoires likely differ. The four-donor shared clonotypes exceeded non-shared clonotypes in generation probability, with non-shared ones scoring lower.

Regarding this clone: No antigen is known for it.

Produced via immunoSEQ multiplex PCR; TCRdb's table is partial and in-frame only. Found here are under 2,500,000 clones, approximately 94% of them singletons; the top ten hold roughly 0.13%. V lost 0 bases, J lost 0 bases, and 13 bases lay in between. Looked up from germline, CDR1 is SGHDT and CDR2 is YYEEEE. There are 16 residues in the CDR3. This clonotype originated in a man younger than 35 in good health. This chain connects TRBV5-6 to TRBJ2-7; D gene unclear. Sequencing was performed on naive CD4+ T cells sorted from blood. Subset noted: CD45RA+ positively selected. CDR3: CASSLALSASSYEQYF. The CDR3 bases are TGTGCCAGCAGCTTGGCGCTGTCAGCTAGCTCCTACGAGCAGTACTTC. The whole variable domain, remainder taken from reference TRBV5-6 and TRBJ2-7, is DAGVTQSPTHLIKTRGQQVTLRCSPKSGHDTVSWYQQALGQGPQFIFQYYEEEERQRGNFPDRFSGHQFPNYSSELNVNALLLGDSALYLCASSLALSASSYEQYFGPGTRLTVT.